Listed below are T cell receptor beta chains from one sample, sequenced in a study of cytomegalovirus exposure and HLA in healthy donors. Generated by immunoSEQ multiplex PCR, the TCRdb table keeps only in-frame clones and is missing some. The table lists about 130,000 clones, 77% of them singletons. The sequenced sample was PBMCs. The receptors come from a male donor in good health and CMV-seronegative. The CDR3 runs from the conserved cysteine through the conserved F or W. A D gene is named only where the DNA matches it firmly. The size of a clone is reported for some rows only, either as once, few or many, or as a class for expanded clones.

>TRBJ2-7|TRBV4-1|.|.
TGCGCCAGCAGCCAAGCACAGGAAGGGGAGCAGTACTTC
CASSQAQEGEQYF
>TRBJ2-3|TRBV5-1|.|.
TGCGCCAGCAGCCTAGACCAGCCCTTCACAGATACGCAGTATTTT
CASSLDQPFTDTQYF
>TRBJ1-1|TRBV4-2|TRBD1|.
TGTGCCAGCAGCCACCCCACCCCGACAGGGGTGAACACTGAAGCTTTCTTT
CASSHPTPTGVNTEAFF
>TRBJ1-6|TRBV2|TRBD1|.
TGTGCCAGCAGTGGAGGGACAGGGGGTTCACCCCTCCACTTT
CASSGGTGGSPLHF
>TRBJ2-3|TRBV6-4|TRBD2|.
TGTGCCAGCAGTCCGACTAGCGGGGGGGCCACAGATACGCAGTATTTT
CASSPTSGGATDTQYF
>TRBJ1-2|TRBV7-2|.|.
TGTGCCAGCAGCCCCGAGCCCGGACAGTGGAACTATGGCTACACCTTC
CASSPEPGQWNYGYTF
>TRBJ2-7|TRBV11-2|.|.
TGTGCCAGCAGCTTAGGAGGGGGTCCCTACGAGCAGTACTTC
CASSLGGGPYEQYF
>TRBJ2-1|TRBV27|.|once
TGTGCCAGCAGTCCTCCAAAGGGGCGACACTACAATGAGCAGTTCTTC
CASSPPKGRHYNEQFF
>TRBJ1-2|TRBV11-1|.|.
TGTGCCAGCAGCTTACGCGGTCGGGGGGAGAACGGCTACACCTTC
CASSLRGRGENGYTF
>TRBJ2-6|TRBV28|.|.
TGTGCCAGCAGTTTATCGGGCTCTGGGGCCAACGGCCTGACTTTC
CASSLSGSGANGLTF
>TRBJ2-5|TRBV7-2|TRBD2|few
TGTGCCAGCAGCTTAATGAGAAGCGGGGGACTGCAAGAGACCCAGTACTTC
CASSLMRSGGLQETQYF
>TRBJ1-4|TRBV6-1|.|.
TGTGCCAGCAAAAGAGACAGCGCTAATGAAAAACTGTTTTTT
CASKRDSANEKLFF
>TRBJ2-7|TRBV5-1|TRBD1|.
TGCGCCAGCAGCTCCGAGCCGGGACAGGCCTACGAGCAGTACTTC
CASSSEPGQAYEQYF
>TRBJ2-3|TRBV6-5|.|.
TGTGCCAGCAGTTACGGGCGGGGACGAACAGATACGCAGTATTTT
CASSYGRGRTDTQYF
>TRBJ2-2|TRBV5-6|TRBD2|.
TGTGCCAGCAGCCCTCTGAGGGGCGGGAGGACCGCATCCGGGGAGCTGTTTTTT
CASSPLRGGRTASGELFF
>TRBJ2-7|TRBV4-1|TRBD1|.
TGCGCCAGCAGCCAGCCGGGACAGGCACCCTACGAGCAGTACTTC
CASSQPGQAPYEQYF
>TRBJ1-5|TRBV4-1|.|.
TGCGCCAGCAGCCCCTACTGGTCGCAACCCCAGCATTTT
CASSPYWSQPQHF
>TRBJ1-2|TRBV5-1|TRBD1|.
TGCGCCAGCAGCCCGCCGGACAGGGGGCAGGAAGGCTACACCTTC
CASSPPDRGQEGYTF
>TRBJ2-1|TRBV29-1|TRBD1|.
TGCAGCGTTACGCCCGGGACAGGGTTCTTTGAGCAGTTCTTC
CSVTPGTGFFEQFF
>TRBJ1-2|TRBV6-1|TRBD1|.
TGTGCCAGCAGCGGGACAGCCTATGGCTACACCTTC
CASSGTAYGYTF
>TRBJ1-2|TRBV27|TRBD1|.
TGTGCCAGCAGGGGACAGGGTTTTCATGGCTACACCTTC
CASRGQGFHGYTF
>TRBJ2-7|TRBV4-2|TRBD2|.
TGTGCCAGCAGCCAGTCCGGGACTAGCGGATTCTACGAGCAGTACTTC
CASSQSGTSGFYEQYF
>TRBJ2-3|TRBV5-4|TRBD2|.
TGTGCCAGCAGCGCTGGGGGGACTAGGGTCGGTACGCAGTATTTT
CASSAGGTRVGTQYF
>TRBJ2-7|TRBV5-1|.|.
TGCGCCAGCAGCCGGGAGTACGAGCAGTACTTC
CASSREYEQYF
>TRBJ2-3|TRBV7-3|TRBD2|.
TGTGCCAGCAGTCCAGCGGGGGCCTCCACAGATACGCAGTATTTT
CASSPAGASTDTQYF
>TRBJ2-3|TRBV7-8|.|.
TGTGCTGGGGGCGGGAGATCAGATACGCAGTATTTT
CAGGGRSDTQYF
>TRBJ2-1|TRBV6-5|.|.
TGTGCCAGCACCTCTGTACAGAATGAGCAGTTCTTC
CASTSVQNEQFF
>TRBJ2-1|TRBV15|TRBD2|.
TGTGCCACCAGCAGAGCGGGGACTAGCGGGGGGTCCTATAATGAGCAGTTCTTC
CATSRAGTSGGSYNEQFF
>TRBJ2-7|TRBV5-5|TRBD1|.
TGTGCCAGCAGCTCAGGACAGGGGGCAATGTACGAGCAGTACTTC
CASSSGQGAMYEQYF
>TRBJ1-1|TRBV5-6|.|.
TGTGCCAGCAGCTTGGCCGGGGGGGGGCGCTGGACTGAAGCTTTCTTT
CASSLAGGGRWTEAFF
>TRBJ1-5|TRBV30|.|.
TGTGCCTGGTCCCCCGGGGGGGGTCAGCCCCAGCATTTT
CAWSPGGGQPQHF
>TRBJ2-4|TRBV4-2|.|.
TGTGCCAGCAGCCAAGACGTACAGAGAGGGTTGAACATTCAGTACTTC
CASSQDVQRGLNIQYF
>TRBJ1-2|TRBV20-1|.|few
TGCAGTGCTAGGACAGCTTCTGGCTACACCTTC
CSARTASGYTF